This entry lists 8 T cell receptor beta chains sequenced from one sample in a study of cytomegalovirus exposure and HLA in healthy donors. PCR employed 60 Vbeta and 13 Jbeta primers. Assay used: immunoSEQ multiplex PCR; TCRdb lists only in-frame clones, some missing. The sample holds 150,000 to 180,000 clones, 74% seen once. The specimen was PBMCs. The origin of the receptors is a man aged 25-45 years in good health and CMV-seronegative.

The chain links TRBV9 to TRBJ1-4, with D perhaps matching TRBD1 (6 bases). Germline V gene sequence: CDR1 SGDLS, CDR2 YYNGEE. Trimming removed 0 bases from V and 8 bases from J, with 14 bases in between. The CDR3 contains 15 residues. The CDR3 here is CASSVEGQSQEKLFF. CDR3 nucleotide sequence: TGTGCCAGCAGCGTAGAAGGACAGAGCCAAGAAAAACTGTTTTTT. Using reference TRBV9 and TRBJ1-4 for the parts outside the CDR3, the full variable domain is DSGVTQTPKHLITATGQRVTLRCSPRSGDLSVYWYQQSLDQGLQFLIQYYNGEERAKGNILERFSAQQFPDLHSELNLSSLELGDSALYFCASSVEGQSQEKLFFGSGTQLSVL.

This sequence joins TRBV6-5 and TRBJ2-1; tentative D call: TRBD2 (6 bases). V was trimmed by 0 bases and J by 4 bases, leaving 7 bases between them. There are 14 residues in the CDR3. Per the germline V gene, CDR1 is MNHEY and CDR2 is SVGAGI. The CDR3 DNA sequence: TGTGCCAGCAGTTACTCGGAGGGGTACAATGAGCAGTTCTTC. It encodes CASSYSEGYNEQFF.

V is TRBV14 and J is TRBJ1-2; D gene ambiguous. CDR3 length: 14 amino acids. Germline V CDR1 and CDR2: SGHDN, FVKESK. The V gene lost 0 bases and the J gene lost 6 bases, with 11 bases spanning the gap. This chain's CDR3 is CASSQDNWGDGYTF. The CDR3 coding sequence is TGTGCCAGCAGCCAAGATAATTGGGGAGATGGCTACACCTTC.

This sequence joins TRBV19 and TRBJ2-2; a weak D match, TRBD2 (5 bases). V lost 3 bases and J lost 4, with 9 bases in between. There are 14 residues in the CDR3. Germline values: CDR1 LNHDA, CDR2 SQIVND (reference sequence). CDR3 loop: CASSISLATGELFF. In DNA form, the CDR3 reads TGTGCCAGTAGTATTAGCCTAGCCACCGGGGAGCTGTTTTTT.

In its sample, this clone was seen a few times. The genes are TRBV28 and TRBJ1-1; no clear D gene. This CDR3 comprises 14 residues. Between the trimmed V and J ends, which lost 4 bases and 1 base, there was a span of 10 bases. From germline, CDR1 is MDHEN and CDR2 SYDVKM. The CDR3 loop is CASSSLRENTEAFF. The CDR3 DNA is TGTGCCAGCAGTTCGCTGAGGGAGAACACTGAAGCTTTCTTT.

About this clone itself: Other DNA variants within this sample encode the same CDR3. V gene TRBV28 combines with J gene TRBJ2-5; no clear D gene. Trimming cost V 3 bases and J 4 bases, with 3 bases left between them. The germline V gene has CDR1 MDHEN and CDR2 SYDVKM. This CDR3 is built from 11 residues. CDR3 sequence reads: CASSLRETQYF. Written as DNA, the CDR3 is TGTGCCAGCAGTTTGCGAGAGACCCAGTACTTC.

The V and J genes are TRBV6-5 and TRBJ1-1, with TRBD1 as a possible D gene (5 bases). The germline CDR1 and CDR2 sequences are MNHEY and SVGAGI. The CDR3 runs 13 residues. V was trimmed by 6 bases and J by 3 bases, leaving 11 bases between them. For the CDR3, the DNA is TGTGCCAGCAGGTTAGGGGCGGACACTGAAGCTTTCTTT. Translated: CASRLGADTEAFF.

The genes are TRBV27 and TRBJ2-2; TRBD1 matches at 7 bases. Per germline, CDR1 MNHEY and CDR2 SMNVEV (reference sequence). This CDR3 has 13 residues. With 6 bases clipped from V and 6 bases from J, the junction kept 4 bases outside the gene matches. The CDR3 reads CASRGQWAGELFF. CDR3 sequence (DNA): TGTGCCAGCAGGGGACAGTGGGCCGGGGAGCTGTTTTTT.